This T cell receptor beta chain was identified during a study of blood T cell repertoires in COVID-19. CDR3 size: 15 residues. From germline, CDR1 is SGDLS and CDR2 YYNGEE. V shed 0 bases and J shed 3 bases, with 13 bases lying between them. TCRdb keeps only in-frame clones here, not all; method: immunoSEQ multiplex PCR. The sample carries 100,000 to 120,000 clones, about 85% recorded once. This clone has more than one count but fewer than ten. The sample taken for sequencing was peripheral blood. This TCR was recovered from a man aged 40-49 years with acute or convalescent COVID-19. This chain joins TRBV9 and TRBJ2-7; a possible D gene is TRBD1 (6 bases). The CDR3 spells CASSVGRTADYEQYF. CDR3 sequence (DNA): TGTGCCAGCAGCGTAGGTAGGACAGCCGACTACGAGCAGTACTTC.